The clone carrying this T cell receptor beta chain came up many times. J gave up 3 bases and V 4 bases, and 13 bases lay outside the gene matches. This CDR3 region has 16 residues. The V gene's germline CDR1 is SGDLS and CDR2 YYNGEE. Thyroid surgery was preceded by no treatment in any patient. The data were obtained in a study of metastatic and nonmetastatic thyroid tumors. TCRdb re-called the PCR reads with MiXCR. The sample holds about 40,000 clones, roughly 16% seen once. The sequencing input was blood. This chain connects TRBV9 to TRBJ2-7; the match to TRBD1 covers 7 bases. The receptor's source is a female donor with papillary thyroid cancer or a benign thyroid nodule (not recorded which). Some clones in this sample may be carry-over from other donors' samples. In nucleotides, the CDR3 is TGTGCCAGCAGCCCGACAACCGGGACAGTAGGCTACGAGCAGTACTTC. It encodes CASSPTTGTVGYEQYF.